The present T cell receptor (beta chain) was sequenced within a study of blood T cell repertoires in COVID-19. Source study methods: Estimation of nucleated cell counts was performed using reference gene primer amplification. Clones were read by immunoSEQ multiplex PCR, and TCRdb kept only the in-frame ones, dropping some. Clone size and V and J calls were adopted from that table, with D and trimming inferred from the DNA. The sample has over 250,000 clones; around 86% are singletons. Germline V lookup: CDR1 LGHNA, CDR2 YSLEER. The V and J ends lost 3 bases and 5 bases respectively, with 11 bases between them. The CDR3 has 13 residues.

This chain connects TRBV4-3 to TRBJ2-7; possible D gene TRBD1, 6 bases. The sequence was obtained from a woman in her late teens or twenties who had recovered from COVID-19. Specimen: PBMCs or T cells enriched from blood (not recorded which). The CDR3 DNA follows: TGCGCCAGCAGCCAGCACAGGGTCAACGAGCAGTACTTC. Residues: CASSQHRVNEQYF.